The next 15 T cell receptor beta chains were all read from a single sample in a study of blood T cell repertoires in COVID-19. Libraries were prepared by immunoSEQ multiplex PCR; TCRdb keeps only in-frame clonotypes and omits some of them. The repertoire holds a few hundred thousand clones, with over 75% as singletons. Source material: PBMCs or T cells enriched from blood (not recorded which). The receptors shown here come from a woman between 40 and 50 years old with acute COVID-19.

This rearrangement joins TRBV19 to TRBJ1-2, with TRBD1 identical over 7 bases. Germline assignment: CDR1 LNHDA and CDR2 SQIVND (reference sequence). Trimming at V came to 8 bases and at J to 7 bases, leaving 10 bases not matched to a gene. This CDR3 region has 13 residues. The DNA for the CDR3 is TGTGCCAGTCAGGGGGAGCGAGACATTGGCTACACCTTC. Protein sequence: CASQGERDIGYTF. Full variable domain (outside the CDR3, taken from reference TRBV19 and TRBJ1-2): DGGITQSPKYLFRKEGQNVTLSCEQNLNHDAMYWYRQDPGQGLRLIYYSQIVNDFQKGDIAEGYSVSREKKESFPLTVTSAQKNPTAFYLCASQGERDIGYTFGSGTRLTVV.

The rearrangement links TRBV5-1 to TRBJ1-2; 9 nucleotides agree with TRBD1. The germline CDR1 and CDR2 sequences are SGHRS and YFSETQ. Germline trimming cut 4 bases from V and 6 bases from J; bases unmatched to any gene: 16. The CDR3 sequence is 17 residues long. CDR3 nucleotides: TGCGCCAGCAGCCGGGGGGCACAGGGGGCTCACAGGGATGGCTACACCTTC. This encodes CASSRGAQGAHRDGYTF.

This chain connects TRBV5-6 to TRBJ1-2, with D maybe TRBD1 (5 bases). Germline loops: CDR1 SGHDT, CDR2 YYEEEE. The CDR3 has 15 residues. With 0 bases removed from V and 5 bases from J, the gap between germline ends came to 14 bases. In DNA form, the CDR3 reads TGTGCCAGCAGCTTGGAGACGTCAGGGATGTATGGCTACACCTTC. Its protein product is CASSLETSGMYGYTF.

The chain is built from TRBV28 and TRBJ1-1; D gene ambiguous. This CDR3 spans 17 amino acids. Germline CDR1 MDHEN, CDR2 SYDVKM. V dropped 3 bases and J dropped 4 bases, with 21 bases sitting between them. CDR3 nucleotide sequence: TGTGCCAGCAGTTTCCGACTCTCCGGGTGGTTTGGCACTGAAGCTTTCTTT. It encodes CASSFRLSGWFGTEAFF.

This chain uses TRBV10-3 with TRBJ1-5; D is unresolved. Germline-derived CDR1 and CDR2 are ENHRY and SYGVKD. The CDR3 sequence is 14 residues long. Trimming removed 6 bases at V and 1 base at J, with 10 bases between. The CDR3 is CAISSGLSNQPQHF. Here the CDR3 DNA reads TGTGCCATCAGCAGCGGACTGAGCAATCAGCCCCAGCATTTT.

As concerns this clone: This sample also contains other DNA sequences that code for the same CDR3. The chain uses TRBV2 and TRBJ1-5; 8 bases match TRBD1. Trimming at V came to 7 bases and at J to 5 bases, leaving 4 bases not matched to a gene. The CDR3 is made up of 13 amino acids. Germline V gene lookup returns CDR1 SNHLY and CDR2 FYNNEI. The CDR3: CASKGTGDQPQHF. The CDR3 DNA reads TGTGCCAGCAAAGGGACAGGCGATCAGCCCCAGCATTTT.

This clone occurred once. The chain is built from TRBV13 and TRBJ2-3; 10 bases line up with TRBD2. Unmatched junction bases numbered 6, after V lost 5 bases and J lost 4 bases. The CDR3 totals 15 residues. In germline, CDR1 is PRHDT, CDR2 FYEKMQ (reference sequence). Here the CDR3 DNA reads TGTGCCAGCAGCCCCAGCGGGAGGGCCGCAGATACGCAGTATTTT. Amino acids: CASSPSGRAADTQYF.

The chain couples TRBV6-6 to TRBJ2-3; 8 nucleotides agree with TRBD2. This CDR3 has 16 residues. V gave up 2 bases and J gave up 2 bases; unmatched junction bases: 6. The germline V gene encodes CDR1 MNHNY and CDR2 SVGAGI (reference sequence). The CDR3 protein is CASSYERAGATDTQYF. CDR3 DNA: TGTGCCAGCAGTTACGAACGAGCGGGAGCCACAGATACGCAGTATTTT.

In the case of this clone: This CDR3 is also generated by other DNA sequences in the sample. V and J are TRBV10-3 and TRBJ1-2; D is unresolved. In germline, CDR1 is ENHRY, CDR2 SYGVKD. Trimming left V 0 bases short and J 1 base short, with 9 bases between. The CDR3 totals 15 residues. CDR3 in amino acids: CAISESRESNYGYTF. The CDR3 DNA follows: TGTGCCATCAGTGAGTCCCGGGAGAGTAACTATGGCTACACCTTC.

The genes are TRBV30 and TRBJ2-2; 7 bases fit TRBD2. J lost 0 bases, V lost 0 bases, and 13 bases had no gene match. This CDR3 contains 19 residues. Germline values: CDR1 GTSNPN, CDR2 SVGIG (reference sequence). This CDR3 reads CAWSVLGGRAAANTGELFF. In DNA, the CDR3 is TGTGCCTGGAGTGTACTGGGTGGGAGGGCGGCCGCGAACACCGGGGAGCTGTTTTTT.

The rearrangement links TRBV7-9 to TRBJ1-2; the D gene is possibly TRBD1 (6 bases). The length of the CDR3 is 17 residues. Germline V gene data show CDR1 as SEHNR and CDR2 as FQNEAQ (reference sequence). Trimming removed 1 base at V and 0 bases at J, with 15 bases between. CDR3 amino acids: CASSLGPAGESNYGYTF. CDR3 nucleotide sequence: TGTGCCAGCAGCTTAGGGCCGGCAGGGGAATCTAACTATGGCTACACCTTC.

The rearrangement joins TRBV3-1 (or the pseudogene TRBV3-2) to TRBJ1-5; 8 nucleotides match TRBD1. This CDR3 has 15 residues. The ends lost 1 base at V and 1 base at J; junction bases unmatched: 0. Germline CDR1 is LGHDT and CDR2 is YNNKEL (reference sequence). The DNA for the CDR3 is TGTGCCAGCAGCCAAGGGACAGGGAGCAATCAGCCCCAGCATTTT. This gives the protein CASSQGTGSNQPQHF.

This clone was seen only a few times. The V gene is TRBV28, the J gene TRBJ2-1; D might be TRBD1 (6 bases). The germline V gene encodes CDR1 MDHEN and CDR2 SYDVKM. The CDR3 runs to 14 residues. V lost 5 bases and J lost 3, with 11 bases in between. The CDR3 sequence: CASSPQGSYNEQFF. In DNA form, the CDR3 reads TGTGCCAGCAGTCCCCAGGGGAGCTACAATGAGCAGTTCTTC.

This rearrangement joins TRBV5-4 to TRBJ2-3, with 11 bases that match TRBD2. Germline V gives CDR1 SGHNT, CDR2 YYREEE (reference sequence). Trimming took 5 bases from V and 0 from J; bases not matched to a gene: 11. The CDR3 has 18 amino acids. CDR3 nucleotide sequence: TGTGCCAGCAGTTCCGGGGGGACTAGCGGAATTAGCACAGATACGCAGTATTTT. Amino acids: CASSSGGTSGISTDTQYF.

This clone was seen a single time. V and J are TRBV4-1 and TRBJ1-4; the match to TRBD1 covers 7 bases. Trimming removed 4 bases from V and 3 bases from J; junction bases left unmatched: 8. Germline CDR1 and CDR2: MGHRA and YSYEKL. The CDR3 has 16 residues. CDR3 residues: CASSLAPGTANEKLFF. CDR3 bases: TGCGCCAGCAGCCTAGCCCCAGGGACAGCTAATGAAAAACTGTTTTTT.